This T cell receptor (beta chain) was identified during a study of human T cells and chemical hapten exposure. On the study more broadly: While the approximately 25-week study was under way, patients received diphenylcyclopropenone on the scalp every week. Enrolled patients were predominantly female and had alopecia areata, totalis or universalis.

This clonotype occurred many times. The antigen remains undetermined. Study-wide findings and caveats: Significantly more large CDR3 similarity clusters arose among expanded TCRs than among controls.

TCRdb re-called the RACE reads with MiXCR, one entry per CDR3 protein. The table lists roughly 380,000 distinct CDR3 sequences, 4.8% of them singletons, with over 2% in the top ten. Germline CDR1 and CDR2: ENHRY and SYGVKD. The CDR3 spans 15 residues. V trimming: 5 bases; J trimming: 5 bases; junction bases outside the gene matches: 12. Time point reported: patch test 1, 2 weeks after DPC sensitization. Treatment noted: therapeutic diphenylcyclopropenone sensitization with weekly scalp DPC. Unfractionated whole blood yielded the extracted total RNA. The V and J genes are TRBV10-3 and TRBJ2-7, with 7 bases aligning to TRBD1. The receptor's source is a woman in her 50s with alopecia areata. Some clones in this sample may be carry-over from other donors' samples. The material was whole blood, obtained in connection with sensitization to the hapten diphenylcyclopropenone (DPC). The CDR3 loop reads CAISRTGVIDDEQYF. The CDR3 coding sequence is TGTGCCATCAGTAGAACAGGGGTTATCGACGACGAGCAGTACTTC.